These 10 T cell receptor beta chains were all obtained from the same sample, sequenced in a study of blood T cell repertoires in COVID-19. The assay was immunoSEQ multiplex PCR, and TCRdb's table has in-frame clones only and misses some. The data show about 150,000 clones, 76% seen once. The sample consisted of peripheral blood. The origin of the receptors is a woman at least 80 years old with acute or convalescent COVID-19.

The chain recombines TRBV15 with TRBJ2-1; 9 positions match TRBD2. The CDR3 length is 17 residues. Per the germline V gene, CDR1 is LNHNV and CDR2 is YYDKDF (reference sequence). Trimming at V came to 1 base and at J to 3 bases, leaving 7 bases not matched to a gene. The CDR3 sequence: CATSRGRLAESYNEQFF. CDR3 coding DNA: TGTGCCACCAGCAGAGGGAGACTAGCGGAGAGCTACAATGAGCAGTTCTTC. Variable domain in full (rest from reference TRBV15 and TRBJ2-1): DAMVIQNPRYQVTQFGKPVTLSCSQTLNHNVMYWYQQKSSQAPKLLFHYYDKDFNNEADTPDNFQSRRPNTSFCFLDIRSPGLGDTAMYLCATSRGRLAESYNEQFFGPGTRLTVL.

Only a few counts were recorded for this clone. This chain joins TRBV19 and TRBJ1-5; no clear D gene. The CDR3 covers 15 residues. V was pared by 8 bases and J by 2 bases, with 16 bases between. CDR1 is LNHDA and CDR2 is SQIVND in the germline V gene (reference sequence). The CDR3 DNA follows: TGTGCCAGTGTGGGGTCGGGGTGGGGCAATCAGCCCCAGCATTTT. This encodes CASVGSGWGNQPQHF.

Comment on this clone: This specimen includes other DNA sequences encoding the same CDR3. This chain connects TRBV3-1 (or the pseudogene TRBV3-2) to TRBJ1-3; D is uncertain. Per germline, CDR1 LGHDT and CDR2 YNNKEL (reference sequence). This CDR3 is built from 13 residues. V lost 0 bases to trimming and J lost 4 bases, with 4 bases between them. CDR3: CASSQDLGNTIYF. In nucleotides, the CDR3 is TGTGCCAGCAGCCAAGATCTGGGAAACACCATATATTTT.

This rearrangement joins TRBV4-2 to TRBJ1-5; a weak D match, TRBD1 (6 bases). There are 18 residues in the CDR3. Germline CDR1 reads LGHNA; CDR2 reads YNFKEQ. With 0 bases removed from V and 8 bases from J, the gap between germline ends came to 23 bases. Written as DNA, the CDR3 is TGTGCCAGCAGCCAAGATCTTAGCGCAGGGGCACTTTTTGAGCCCCAGCATTTT. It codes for CASSQDLSAGALFEPQHF.

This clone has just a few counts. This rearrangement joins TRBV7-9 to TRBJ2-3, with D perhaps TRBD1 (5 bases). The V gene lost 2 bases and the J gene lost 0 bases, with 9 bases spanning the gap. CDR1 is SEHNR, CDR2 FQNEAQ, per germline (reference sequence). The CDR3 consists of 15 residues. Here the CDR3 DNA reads TGTGCCAGCAGCTTAACAGGTGCTAGCACAGATACGCAGTATTTT. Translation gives CASSLTGASTDTQYF.

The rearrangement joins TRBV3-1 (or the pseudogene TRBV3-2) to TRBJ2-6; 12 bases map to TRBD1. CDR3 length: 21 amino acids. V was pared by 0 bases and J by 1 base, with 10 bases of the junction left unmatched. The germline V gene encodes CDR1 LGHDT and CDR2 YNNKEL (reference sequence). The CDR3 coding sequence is TGTGCCAGCAGCCAAGATTCGGTATGGGGACAGGGGGCTTCTGGGGCCAACGTCCTGACTTTC. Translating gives CASSQDSVWGQGASGANVLTF.

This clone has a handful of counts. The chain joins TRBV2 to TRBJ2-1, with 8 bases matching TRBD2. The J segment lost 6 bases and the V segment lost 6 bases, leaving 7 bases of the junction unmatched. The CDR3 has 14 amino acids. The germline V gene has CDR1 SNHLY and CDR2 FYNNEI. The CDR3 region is CASREKLAANEQFF. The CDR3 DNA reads TGTGCCAGCAGGGAGAAACTAGCGGCCAATGAGCAGTTCTTC.

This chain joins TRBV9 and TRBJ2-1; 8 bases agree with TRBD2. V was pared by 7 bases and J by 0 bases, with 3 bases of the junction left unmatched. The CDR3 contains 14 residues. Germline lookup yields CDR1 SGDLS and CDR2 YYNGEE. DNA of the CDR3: TGTGCCAGCGGGGGACTAGGCTCCTACAATGAGCAGTTCTTC. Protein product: CASGGLGSYNEQFF.

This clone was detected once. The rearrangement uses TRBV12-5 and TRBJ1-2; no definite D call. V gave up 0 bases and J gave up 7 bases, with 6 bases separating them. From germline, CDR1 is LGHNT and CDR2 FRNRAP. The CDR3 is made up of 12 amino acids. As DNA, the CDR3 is TGTGCTAGTGGTTTGGTACTAGGTGGCTACACCTTC. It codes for CASGLVLGGYTF.

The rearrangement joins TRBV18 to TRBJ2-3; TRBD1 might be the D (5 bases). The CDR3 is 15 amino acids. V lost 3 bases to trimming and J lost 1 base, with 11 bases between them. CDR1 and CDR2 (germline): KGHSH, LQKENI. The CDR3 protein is CASSPGLLGTDTQYF. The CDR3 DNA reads TGTGCCAGCTCACCGGGGCTTTTGGGCACAGATACGCAGTATTTT.